The TCR beta chain described here comes from a study of shared clonotypes between healthy human individuals. Sequencing used immunoSEQ multiplex PCR; TCRdb keeps in-frame clones, though not all of them. The sample lists roughly 1,800,000 clones, around 96% occurring once. Study-level findings and limits: Estimated richness was generally greater in naive than memory subsets.

CD8 cells regarded as naive lacked CD45RO, were positively chosen for CCR7, and omitted terminally differentiated effector memory CD45RA+ cells. Concerning this clone: Its antigen is unidentified. Other DNA sequences within the sample encode an identical CDR3.

Trimming took 3 bases from V and 4 from J; bases not matched to a gene: 4. The CDR3 has 14 residues. Germline V gene sequence: CDR1 LNHDA, CDR2 SQIVND (reference sequence). The rearrangement links TRBV19 to TRBJ1-1; 8 bases fit TRBD1. The sample was naive CD8+ T cells sorted from blood. This receptor was taken from a man younger than 35 in good health. In nucleotides, the CDR3 is TGTGCCAGTAGTATCGGACAGGGCCCCACTGAAGCTTTCTTT. Its protein product is CASSIGQGPTEAFF.